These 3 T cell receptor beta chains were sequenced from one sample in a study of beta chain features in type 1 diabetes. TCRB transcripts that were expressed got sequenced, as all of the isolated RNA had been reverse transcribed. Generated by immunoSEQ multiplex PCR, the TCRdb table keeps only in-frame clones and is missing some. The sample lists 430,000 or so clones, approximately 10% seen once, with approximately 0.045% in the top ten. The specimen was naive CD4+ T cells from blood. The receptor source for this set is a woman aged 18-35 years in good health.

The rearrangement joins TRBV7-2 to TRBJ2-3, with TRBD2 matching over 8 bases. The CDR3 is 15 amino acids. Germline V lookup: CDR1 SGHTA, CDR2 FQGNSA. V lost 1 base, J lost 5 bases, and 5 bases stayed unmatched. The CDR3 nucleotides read TGTGCCAGCAGCTTAGGAAGTCTAGCGGGAGATACGCAGTATTTT. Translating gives CASSLGSLAGDTQYF.

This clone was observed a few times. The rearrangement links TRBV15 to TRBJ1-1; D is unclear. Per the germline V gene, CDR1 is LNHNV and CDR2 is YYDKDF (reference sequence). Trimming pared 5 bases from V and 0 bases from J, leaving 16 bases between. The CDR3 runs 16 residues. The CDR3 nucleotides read TGTGCCACCAGCCCCCTAGCGGATTTCATGAACACTGAAGCTTTCTTT. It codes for CATSPLADFMNTEAFF.

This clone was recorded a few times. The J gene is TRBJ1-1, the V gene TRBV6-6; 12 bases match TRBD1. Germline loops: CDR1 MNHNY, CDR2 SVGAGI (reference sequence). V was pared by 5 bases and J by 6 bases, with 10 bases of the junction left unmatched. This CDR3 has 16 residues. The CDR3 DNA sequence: TGTGCCAGCAGTGGGACAGGGGGCGAGAGATGGCCTGAAGCTTTCTTT. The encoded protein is CASSGTGGERWPEAFF.